Listed below are T cell receptor beta chains from one sample, sequenced in a study of T cell changes during pregnancy in multiple sclerosis. Using immunoSEQ multiplex PCR, the repertoire was profiled, and TCRdb retains in-frame clones only, with some absent. Here the sample spans 40,000 to 55,000 clones, 90% being singletons. The sequencing used peripheral blood, collected in the second trimester of pregnancy. All receptors derive from a female donor in good health, enrolled as a control in a pregnancy study. CDR3s include the opening cysteine and the closing phenylalanine or tryptophan. The order of the fields is V gene, clone size, D gene, J gene, CDR3 protein, CDR3 DNA. A D gene is named only where the DNA matches it firmly. Part of the rows lack a size; the others show once, few, many or a class for expanded clones.

TRBV6-4	NA	TRBD2	TRBJ2-1	CASSGSGGAGNEQFF	TGTGCCAGCAGTGGCAGCGGGGGGGCCGGCAATGAGCAGTTCTTC
TRBV6-1	NA	NA	TRBJ1-1	CASMGQLNTEAFF	TGTGCCAGCATGGGACAATTGAACACTGAAGCTTTCTTT
TRBV7-6	NA	TRBD2	TRBJ2-3	CASGPSGSDTQYF	TGTGCCAGCGGCCCTAGCGGGAGCGATACGCAGTATTTT
TRBV6-4	NA	TRBD2	TRBJ2-5	CASRGTSGGDQETQYF	TGTGCCAGCAGGGGGACTAGCGGGGGGGACCAAGAGACCCAGTACTTC
TRBV2	few	TRBD1	TRBJ2-7	CASSGGQDNSYEQYF	TGTGCCAGCAGTGGGGGACAGGACAACTCCTACGAGCAGTACTTC
TRBV9	NA	NA	TRBJ2-3	CASSVSGSTQYF	TGTGCCAGCAGCGTGAGCGGATCTACGCAGTATTTT
TRBV19	NA	TRBD1	TRBJ2-1	CASSIGTGVNEQFF	TGTGCCAGTAGTATCGGGACAGGCGTCAATGAGCAGTTCTTC
TRBV27	NA	TRBD1	TRBJ1-4	CASRQNRGRWEKLFF	TGTGCCAGCAGACAGAACAGGGGGCGATGGGAAAAACTGTTTTTT
TRBV4-1	NA	TRBD2	TRBJ2-5	CASSLAGAETQYF	TGCGCCAGCAGCCTAGCGGGAGCGGAGACCCAGTACTTC
TRBV14	NA	TRBD2	TRBJ2-1	CASSRGYGRVDEQFF	TGTGCCAGCAGCCGAGGATACGGGAGGGTCGATGAGCAGTTCTTC
TRBV5-1	NA	TRBD2	TRBJ2-1	CASSASGSSYNEQFF	TGCGCCAGCAGCGCGAGCGGGAGCTCCTACAATGAGCAGTTCTTC
TRBV6-5	NA	NA	TRBJ2-7	CASRGGASRSGEQYF	TGTGCCAGCAGGGGGGGGGCCAGCAGGTCGGGAGAGCAGTACTTC
TRBV6-6	NA	TRBD1	TRBJ2-7	CASSQPGTAYEQYF	TGTGCCAGCAGTCAGCCCGGGACAGCCTACGAGCAGTACTTC
TRBV9	NA	TRBD2	TRBJ2-3	CASSARGSLSTDTQYF	TGTGCCAGCAGCGCCCGCGGGAGCCTGAGCACAGATACGCAGTATTTT
TRBV18	NA	TRBD1	TRBJ1-2	CASSVQGESYGYTF	TGTGCCAGCTCTGTGCAGGGGGAGTCCTATGGCTACACCTTC
TRBV5-1	NA	NA	TRBJ2-3	CASRPSRGGTDTQYF	TGCGCCAGCAGACCGAGCAGGGGGGGCACAGATACGCAGTATTTT
TRBV27	NA	TRBD2	TRBJ2-3	CASSPGTSGSADTQYF	TGTGCCAGCAGTCCGGGGACTAGCGGGAGTGCAGATACGCAGTATTTT
TRBV11-2	once	NA	TRBJ2-1	CASSLTGESYNEQFF	TGTGCCAGCAGCTTGACGGGGGAGTCCTACAATGAGCAGTTCTTC
TRBV11-2	NA	NA	TRBJ2-3	CASSSPVSGFVGRDTQYF	TGTGCCAGCAGCTCCCCAGTCTCGGGTTTCGTAGGTCGTGATACGCAGTATTTT
TRBV19	NA	TRBD2	TRBJ2-1	CASSPVLVAGFYNEQFF	TGTGCCAGTAGTCCAGTGTTGGTAGCGGGGTTTTACAATGAGCAGTTCTTC
TRBV5-1	once	NA	TRBJ2-3	CASSTDTDTQYF	TGCGCCAGCAGCACTGACACAGATACGCAGTATTTT
TRBV14	NA	TRBD1	TRBJ2-2	CASSHRQGANTGELFF	TGTGCCAGCAGCCATAGACAGGGTGCGAACACCGGGGAGCTGTTTTTT
TRBV7-7	once	TRBD1	TRBJ2-1	CASSTGTGGWNEQFF	TGTGCCAGCAGCACAGGGACAGGGGGCTGGAATGAGCAGTTCTTC
TRBV14	NA	NA	TRBJ1-2	CASSLMRGALDYGYTF	TGTGCCAGCAGCTTGATGCGGGGGGCGCTCGACTATGGCTACACCTTC
TRBV27	NA	NA	TRBJ2-3	CASRDGGTGTDTQYF	TGTGCCAGCAGAGATGGAGGGACGGGCACAGATACGCAGTATTTT
TRBV29-1	NA	NA	TRBJ2-1	CSVGLAIYNEQFF	TGCAGCGTTGGGCTAGCGATTTACAATGAGCAGTTCTTC
TRBV5-6	NA	NA	TRBJ2-7	CASSLIRGLTGEQYF	TGTGCCAGCAGCTTGATCCGGGGGTTAACGGGCGAGCAGTACTTC
TRBV19	NA	NA	TRBJ1-1	CASRAGVLGTEAFF	TGTGCCAGTAGAGCAGGGGTTCTAGGCACTGAAGCTTTCTTT
TRBV10-2	once	TRBD1	TRBJ1-4	CASSPGQGATNEKLFF	TGCGCCAGCAGCCCGGGACAGGGGGCAACTAATGAAAAACTGTTTTTT
TRBV6-1	NA	TRBD1	TRBJ2-7	CASSGGQDYEQYF	TGTGCCAGCAGTGGAGGACAGGACTACGAGCAGTACTTC